One sample yielded the 24 T cell receptor beta chains listed below, sequenced in a study of cytomegalovirus exposure and HLA in healthy donors (TCRdb year 2017). The library was generated by the immunoSEQ multiplex PCR assay. The multiplex PCR relied on a mix of 60 forward primers for TCR Vbeta segments and 13 reverse primers for TCR Jbeta segments. What TCRdb holds here is the immuneACCESS table cut down to in-frame rearrangements. Part of the clones is not present; checked against another copy, under half of the missing clones reflect an unresolved V gene, and the others are unexplained. For this sample the table gives 150,000 to 200,000 clones, of which around 84% were detected only once. Of the sample, 3.4% falls within the top ten clones. Sequences were obtained from PBMCs. These TCRs come from a man between 35 and 55 years old in good health and CMV-seropositive.

There are a few counts of this clone. The rearrangement joins TRBV25-1 to TRBJ1-1, with D unresolved. Trimming left V 4 bases short and J 3 bases short, with 15 bases between. Germline V lookup: CDR1 MGHDK, CDR2 SYGVNS. The CDR3 is made up of 15 amino acids. The CDR3, as DNA: TGTGCCAGCAGTGGTGTCAGCGCCTCGGACACTGAAGCTTTCTTT. It is translated as CASSGVSASDTEAFF.

There are a few counts of this clone. V gene TRBV7-9 combines with J gene TRBJ1-1; D not certain. Deletions cut 4 bases from V and 0 bases from J, with 9 bases between. The germline CDR1 and CDR2 sequences are SEHNR and FQNEAQ (reference sequence). The CDR3 is 14 residues long. The CDR3 nucleotides are TGTGCCAGCAGCTCCCTCAGTGTGAACACTGAAGCTTTCTTT. Its protein is CASSSLSVNTEAFF.

This chain uses TRBV27 with TRBJ2-3; 8 nucleotides line up with TRBD1. With 6 bases clipped from V and 6 bases from J, the junction kept 5 bases outside the gene matches. Per the germline V gene, CDR1 is MNHEY and CDR2 is SMNVEV (reference sequence). This CDR3 is 13 amino acids long. The CDR3 DNA follows: TGTGCCAGCAGGGAGACAGGGGACGATACGCAGTATTTT. The encoded protein is CASRETGDDTQYF.

The V gene is TRBV7-2, the J gene TRBJ2-3; 12 bases match TRBD2. J lost 4 bases, V lost 2 bases, and 4 bases had no gene match. The germline gives CDR1 SGHTA, CDR2 FQGNSA. CDR3 length: 16 amino acids. The CDR3 DNA reads as TGTGCCAGCAGCTTATCTAGCGGGAGGGCCGCAGATACGCAGTATTTT. It is translated as CASSLSSGRAADTQYF. The full variable domain, rest sourced from reference TRBV7-2 and TRBJ2-3, is GAGVSQSPSNKVTEKGKDVELRCDPISGHTALYWYRQSLGQGLEFLIYFQGNSAPDKSGLPSDRFSAERTGGSVSTLTIQRTQQEDSAVYLCASSLSSGRAADTQYFGPGTRLTVL.

The V call is TRBV2, the J call TRBJ2-5; 9 nucleotides align to TRBD2. This CDR3 spans 17 amino acids. CDR1 and CDR2 (germline): SNHLY, FYNNEI. The V segment lost 0 bases and the J segment 2 bases; nucleotides outside the gene matches: 7. The CDR3 DNA follows: TGTGCCAGCAGTGAAGCTAGAAGAGCGGGGGGTCAAGAGACCCAGTACTTC. This codes for CASSEARRAGGQETQYF. Using reference TRBV2 and TRBJ2-5 for the parts outside the CDR3, the full variable domain is EPEVTQTPSHQVTQMGQEVILRCVPISNHLYFYWYRQILGQKVEFLVSFYNNEISEKSEIFDDQFSVERPDGSNFTLKIRSTKLEDSAMYFCASSEARRAGGQETQYFGPGTRLLVL.

The chain links TRBV6-1 to TRBJ2-1, with 8 bases identical to TRBD2. J lost 0 bases, V lost 3 bases, and 10 bases had no gene match. There are 18 residues in the CDR3. Germline V gene lookup returns CDR1 MNHNS and CDR2 SASEGT. CDR3 sequence (DNA): TGTGCCAGCAGTGAGCAAACTAGCGGTAAAAGCTCCTACAATGAGCAGTTCTTC. Translating gives CASSEQTSGKSSYNEQFF.

The V gene is TRBV19, the J gene TRBJ1-5, with 8 bases fitting TRBD1. V was pared by 7 bases and J by 6 bases, with 5 bases of the junction left unmatched. Germline CDR1 and CDR2: LNHDA and SQIVND (reference sequence). The CDR3 length is 13 residues. CDR3 amino acids: CASTRTGTQPQHF. CDR3 in DNA: TGTGCCAGTACCAGGACAGGGACTCAGCCCCAGCATTTT.

V usage is TRBV19 and J usage is TRBJ2-1; TRBD1 aligns across 8 bases. The CDR3 length is 15 residues. The germline gives CDR1 LNHDA, CDR2 SQIVND (reference sequence). V trimming: 1 base; J trimming: 4 bases; junction bases outside the gene matches: 3. The CDR3 DNA reads TGTGCCAGTAGTATAGGGGACAGGAGATACAATGAGCAGTTCTTC. It encodes CASSIGDRRYNEQFF.

This clone has a handful of counts. J is TRBJ2-7 and V is TRBV5-1; D is unclear. The V end lost 0 bases, the J end lost 6 bases, and 16 bases lay between the germline ends. This CDR3 has 15 amino acids. From germline, CDR1 is SGHRS and CDR2 YFSETQ. The CDR3 DNA follows: TGCGCCAGCAGCTTGGTAGCCCCGCCGGTCGGCGAGCAGTACTTC. Translated, it gives CASSLVAPPVGEQYF.

This clone showed up just once. V usage is TRBV18 and J usage is TRBJ1-2; possible D gene TRBD1, 5 bases. Trimming removed 3 bases at V and 5 bases at J, with 16 bases between. Per the germline V gene, CDR1 is KGHSH and CDR2 is LQKENI. This CDR3 region has 15 residues. As DNA, the CDR3 is TGTGCCAGCTCACCCTCGGGCAGGGAAGGGTATGGCTACACCTTC. This sequence encodes CASSPSGREGYGYTF. Using reference TRBV18 and TRBJ1-2 for the parts outside the CDR3, the full variable domain is NAGVMQNPRHLVRRRGQEARLRCSPMKGHSHVYWYRQLPEEGLKFMVYLQKENIIDESGMPKERFSAEFPKEGPSILRIQQVVRGDSAAYFCASSPSGREGYGYTFGSGTRLTVV.

The rearrangement links TRBV10-3 to TRBJ2-7; 8 bases are shared with TRBD2. Germline CDR1 ENHRY, CDR2 SYGVKD. The CDR3 length is 14 residues. J lost 5 bases, V lost 4 bases, and 7 bases had no gene match. This CDR3 is CAISVKRESHEQYF. CDR3 DNA: TGTGCCATCAGTGTGAAGCGGGAGTCCCACGAGCAGTACTTC.

The gene calls are TRBV7-8 and TRBJ2-7; 8 positions match TRBD1. Germline V gene lookup returns CDR1 SGHVS and CDR2 FQNEAQ. With V trimmed by 5 bases and J by 2 bases, 5 bases remained unmatched. The CDR3 sequence is 14 residues long. The CDR3 DNA reads as TGTGCCAGCAGCATGAACAGGGGGGCCTACGAGCAGTACTTC. The encoded protein is CASSMNRGAYEQYF. Full variable domain (remainder filled in from reference TRBV7-8 and TRBJ2-7): GAGVSQSPRYKVAKRGQDVALRCDPISGHVSLFWYQQALGQGPEFLTYFQNEAQLDKSGLPSDRFFAERPEGSVSTLKIQRTQQEDSAVYLCASSMNRGAYEQYFGPGTRLTVT.

This chain connects TRBV5-8 to TRBJ2-7; weak D call: TRBD2 (5 bases). Germline CDR1 SGHTS, CDR2 YDEGEE. CDR3 size: 14 residues. V was shortened by 0 bases and J by 4 bases, with 11 bases between the two germline ends. The CDR3 DNA is TGTGCCAGCAGCTTGGGACCGCGGGTATACGAGCAGTACTTC. This encodes CASSLGPRVYEQYF. Based on the CDR3 plus reference TRBV5-8 and TRBJ2-7, the full variable domain is EAGVTQSPTHLIKTRGQQATLRCSPISGHTSVYWYQQALGLGLQFLLWYDEGEERNRGNFPPRFSGRQFPNYSSELNVNALELEDSALYLCASSLGPRVYEQYFGPGTRLTVT.

This clone was detected only once. CDR3 region: CASSPGTSGIDNTDTQYF. The CDR3 DNA reads as TGTGCCAGCAGCCCCGGGACTAGCGGGATTGATAACACAGATACGCAGTATTTT. V usage is TRBV7-9 and J usage is TRBJ2-3; 13 nucleotides align to TRBD2. Losses at the gene ends were 5 bases for V and 2 bases for J; bases not matched to a gene: 10. Germline CDR1 SEHNR, CDR2 FQNEAQ (reference sequence). This CDR3 is built from 18 residues.

In its sample, this clone was seen once. The chain recombines TRBV6-5 with TRBJ1-4, with D possibly TRBD1 on 5 matching bases. Germline V gives CDR1 MNHEY, CDR2 SVGAGI. Between the trimmed V and J ends, which lost 0 bases and 7 bases, there was a span of 12 bases. CDR3 length: 15 residues. Here the CDR3 reads CASSYSGRGGEKLFF. The CDR3 DNA sequence: TGTGCCAGCAGTTACTCGGGGCGGGGAGGTGAAAAACTGTTTTTT.

This clone appeared once. The junction shows a germline mismatch at one end, possibly a read error. DNA for the CDR3: TGTGCCAGCAGTTTAGCCACGGGACTCTCGGTGGGGGAGCAGTACTTC. It specifies CASSLATGLSVGEQYF. V is TRBV11-1 and J is TRBJ2-7; D perhaps matches TRBD2 (6 bases). Per the germline V gene, CDR1 is SGHAT and CDR2 is FQDESV (reference sequence). The CDR3 loop spans 16 amino acids.

This clone came up a few times. Distinct nucleotide sequences in the sample also encode this CDR3. V usage is TRBV18 and J usage is TRBJ2-7; TRBD2 might be the D (6 bases). V was clipped by 3 bases and J by 0 bases, with 9 bases between them. The CDR3 consists of 14 residues. Looked up from germline, CDR1 is KGHSH and CDR2 is LQKENI. CDR3 amino acids: CASSPRDSSYEQYF. In nucleotides, the CDR3 is TGTGCCAGCTCACCGCGGGACTCCTCCTACGAGCAGTACTTC.

The V gene is TRBV27, the J gene TRBJ2-7; TRBD1 matches 11 bases. The CDR3 length is 15 residues. The germline V gene has CDR1 MNHEY and CDR2 SMNVEV (reference sequence). V was clipped by 4 bases and J by 2 bases; unmatched bases: 4. The CDR3 coding sequence is TGTGCCAGCAGTTCCCCGGGACAGGGGGCCTACGAGCAGTACTTC. Protein sequence: CASSSPGQGAYEQYF.

The chain couples TRBV6-1 to TRBJ1-1; no clear D. Germline V CDR1 and CDR2: MNHNS, SASEGT. The CDR3 consists of 12 residues. The V end lost 5 bases, the J end lost 5 bases, and 9 bases lay between the germline ends. CDR3 protein: CASSPGRTEAFF. CDR3 sequence (DNA): TGTGCCAGCAGTCCGGGTAGGACTGAAGCTTTCTTT.

J is TRBJ2-3 and V is TRBV28, with 12 bases aligning to TRBD2. The CDR3 totals 16 residues. V dropped 1 base and J dropped 3; count of bases not matched to a gene: 2. The germline gives CDR1 MDHEN, CDR2 SYDVKM. CDR3 amino acids: CASSLSLAGGTDTQYF. As DNA, the CDR3 is TGTGCCAGCAGTTTATCTCTAGCGGGAGGGACAGATACGCAGTATTTT.

V usage is TRBV6-6 and J usage is TRBJ1-2; perhaps TRBD1 as D (5 bases). This CDR3 is built from 13 residues. The germline V and J ends were trimmed by 5 bases and 4 bases, with 11 bases remaining between them. From germline, CDR1 is MNHNY and CDR2 SVGAGI (reference sequence). CDR3 protein: CASSTPDSYGYTF. The CDR3 DNA is TGTGCCAGCAGTACCCCTGACAGCTATGGCTACACCTTC.

The chain employs TRBV5-1 and TRBJ2-3; 7 positions agree with TRBD1. The germline CDR1 and CDR2 sequences are SGHRS and YFSETQ. CDR3 length: 17 amino acids. V trimming: 4 bases; J trimming: 2 bases; junction bases outside the gene matches: 13. The CDR3 DNA is TGCGCCAGCAGCACCGGACAGGATGCGTTTCTCACAGATACGCAGTATTTT. Protein product: CASSTGQDAFLTDTQYF.

This clone was seen a handful of times. The V gene is TRBV5-4, the J gene TRBJ2-4, with D perhaps matching TRBD1 (5 bases). The CDR3 covers 12 residues. The V gene's germline CDR1 is SGHNT and CDR2 YYREEE (reference sequence). Trimming cost V 3 bases and J 5 bases, with 6 bases left between them. The CDR3 here is CASSSTENIQYF. The CDR3, as DNA: TGTGCCAGCAGCTCGACAGAAAACATTCAGTACTTC.

The V call is TRBV12-5, the J call TRBJ2-7, with TRBD1 identical over 12 bases. The CDR3 is 16 amino acids. With V trimmed by 0 bases and J by 7 bases, 7 bases remained unmatched. The V gene's germline CDR1 is LGHNT and CDR2 FRNRAP. In DNA, the CDR3 is TGTGCTAGTGGTTTGGTACTGGGACAGGGGGCGGGGGAGCAGTACTTC. Translated, it gives CASGLVLGQGAGEQYF.